Included here is one T cell receptor beta chain sequence, with context. The clone's antigen remains unknown. No qualities accompany the bases; no much larger clone lies one base away. These data belong to a study of neoadjuvant anti-PD-1 for oral cavity cancer (dated by TCRdb to the early 2020s). About the study as a whole: Three to four biweekly doses of nivolumab at 3 mg/kg were mostly administered to patients before curative-intent surgical resection. A fourth nivolumab dose was given around day 43 to patients without progression, and definitive surgical resection was performed in those patients on days 50-56. Responders were defined as patients with complete response, partial response or stable disease by RECIST 1.1; non-responders were defined as patients with progression. A roughly 35% response rate was observed in the parent correlative cohort, in which around 13 patients were included.

Overall results and qualifications from the work: The TCR analyses had only three patients in each response group, and the authors called for validation in larger cohorts. A higher pretreatment blood Treg/Th17 ratio correlated with both higher pretreatment blood TCRbeta clonality and lower post-treatment tumor TCRbeta clonality. Larger post-treatment sizes of preexisting intratumoral clones correlated with greater tumor shrinkage, suggesting expansion of preexisting clones contributed to response.

For survey sequencing, tumor libraries mostly used about 4.6 ug of input genomic DNA, with two replicates for each sample. The immunoSEQ hsTCRbeta kit was used to prepare TCRbeta libraries according to the manufacturer's instructions. An Illumina NovaSeq 6000 S4 flow cell was used to sequence the final libraries, which had first been combined to 3 nM. The authors' analysis ran thus. The immunoSEQ Analyzer was used for raw data preprocessing and quality control. The analysis was limited to productive rearrangements, and each clonotype was defined by a unique CDR3 amino acid sequence. Repertoire clonality was estimated as the Gini-Simpson index, which was calculated using the R package tcR. Gini indices were compared with Student's t test, and associations with tumor size change were assessed by Pearson correlation. TCRdb obtained this table from immuneACCESS and retained in-frame rearrangements with V and J assigned. These tables miss some clones; where compared with another copy, unresolved V genes account for less than half of the shortfall, and the remainder is unexplained. Clone size and the V and J calls come from that table; the DNA yielded D and trimming. The sample records about 23,000 clones, about 30% of which are singletons. 16% of the sample belongs to the ten largest clones.

Trimmed from V: 4 bases; trimmed from J: 3 bases; junction bases lacking a gene match: 6. From cysteine to phenylalanine, the CDR3 is 16 amino acids long. Left in the record is the CDR3 DNA by itself, 48 bases read in frame from the first base. From a lookup of the germline V gene (reference sequence), CDR1 and CDR2 are SGHNT and YYREEE. Read against the paper, the sample's time point label means: after neoadjuvant nivolumab, at surgical resection. None of the patients had received prior systemic or radiation treatment, and all were newly diagnosed with stage II-IVA oral cavity squamous cell carcinoma. The cohort was made up of patients with locally advanced, HPV-negative oral cavity squamous cell carcinoma. Samples were obtained from a longitudinal correlative study of a single-arm phase II trial of neoadjuvant nivolumab in oral cavity squamous cell carcinoma. Genomic DNA-based TCRbeta sequencing was performed on subject-matched pre- and post-treatment PBMCs and tumors from three responders and three non-responders. The Maxwell RSC DNA from Tissue kit was used to isolate genomic DNA from tumor tissue.

The chain was built from TRBV5-4 and TRBJ2-3, and 12 bases in between align with TRBD2. The sample in question was tumor tissue, obtained after nivolumab (anti-PD-1) treatment. This TCR was sampled from a person between 40 and 85 years old with oral cavity squamous cell carcinoma. CDR3 region: CASSLKLAGGTDTQYF. DNA sequence: TGTGCCAGCAGCCTCAAACTAGCGGGGGGAACAGATACGCAGTATTTT.